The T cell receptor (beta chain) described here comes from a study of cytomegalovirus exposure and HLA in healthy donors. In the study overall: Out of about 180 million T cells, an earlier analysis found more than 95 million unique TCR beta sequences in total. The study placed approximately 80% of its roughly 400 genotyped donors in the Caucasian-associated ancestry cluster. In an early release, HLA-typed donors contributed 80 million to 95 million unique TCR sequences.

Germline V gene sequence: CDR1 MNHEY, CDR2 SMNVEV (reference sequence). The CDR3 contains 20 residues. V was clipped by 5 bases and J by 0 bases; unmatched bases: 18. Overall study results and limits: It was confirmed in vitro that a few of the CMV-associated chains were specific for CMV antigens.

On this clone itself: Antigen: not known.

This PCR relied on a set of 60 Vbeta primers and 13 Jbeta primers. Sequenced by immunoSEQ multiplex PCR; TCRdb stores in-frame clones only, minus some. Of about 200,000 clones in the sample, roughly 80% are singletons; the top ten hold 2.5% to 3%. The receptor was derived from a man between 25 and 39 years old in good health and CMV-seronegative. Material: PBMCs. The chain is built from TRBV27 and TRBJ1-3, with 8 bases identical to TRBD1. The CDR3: CASSPLLQGGPTLSGNTIYF. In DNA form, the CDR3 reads TGTGCCAGCAGTCCTCTCTTACAGGGGGGACCAACGCTCTCTGGAAACACCATATATTTT.